This passage covers 24 T cell receptor beta chains from one sample sequenced in a study of cytomegalovirus exposure and HLA in healthy donors. The PCR ran on 60 Vbeta and 13 Jbeta primers. TCRdb keeps only in-frame clones here, not all; method: immunoSEQ multiplex PCR. Its clone listing holds roughly 45,000 clones. What was sequenced was PBMCs. All receptors come from a woman aged 25 to 39 in good health and CMV-seronegative.

The chain employs TRBV6-6 and TRBJ2-5; D gene unclear. CDR1 MNHNY and CDR2 SVGAGI come from the germline V gene (reference sequence). V was pared by 8 bases and J by 0 bases, with 7 bases between. The CDR3 spans 12 residues. The CDR3 bases are TGTGCCAGCGGCAGGTACCAAGAGACCCAGTACTTC. Translation: CASGRYQETQYF.

This sequence joins TRBV11-2 and TRBJ2-7; 9 bases agree with TRBD1. Germline V gene data show CDR1 as SGHAT and CDR2 as FQNNGV. V shed 5 bases and J 4 bases; nucleotides not matched to a gene: 12. The CDR3 runs to 16 residues. CDR3 coding DNA: TGTGCCAGCAGCCCTCAGGGGGGGACAGGGACTTACGAGCAGTACTTC. It encodes CASSPQGGTGTYEQYF.

The V gene is TRBV30, the J gene TRBJ1-5; 10 nucleotides match TRBD1. The CDR3 has 17 residues. The J segment lost 1 base and the V segment lost 5 bases, leaving 11 bases of the junction unmatched. The V gene's germline CDR1 is GTSNPN and CDR2 SVGIG (reference sequence). The CDR3 loop reads CAWDPGQGSRSNQPQHF. DNA of the CDR3: TGTGCCTGGGATCCGGGACAGGGGAGTAGAAGCAATCAGCCCCAGCATTTT.

V is TRBV9 and J is TRBJ2-3; TRBD2 matches 7 bases. The CDR3 contains 14 residues. The V segment lost 3 bases and the J segment 0 bases; nucleotides outside the gene matches: 1. Germline V gene data show CDR1 as SGDLS and CDR2 as YYNGEE. CDR3 nucleotide sequence: TGTGCCAGCAGCGGTAGCGGGAGCACAGATACGCAGTATTTT. Translated: CASSGSGSTDTQYF. The variable domain in full, with the rest retrieved from reference TRBV9 and TRBJ2-3, is DSGVTQTPKHLITATGQRVTLRCSPRSGDLSVYWYQQSLDQGLQFLIQYYNGEERAKGNILERFSAQQFPDLHSELNLSSLELGDSALYFCASSGSGSTDTQYFGPGTRLTVL.

The J gene is TRBJ2-7, the V gene TRBV6-5; perhaps TRBD1 as D (6 bases). V lost 8 bases and J lost 3, with 20 bases in between. The CDR3 contains 15 residues. Per the germline V gene, CDR1 is MNHEY and CDR2 is SVGAGI. CDR3 residues: CASARQGTPIYEQYF. CDR3 nucleotides: TGTGCCAGCGCCCGTCAGGGGACACCGATCTACGAGCAGTACTTC.

The rearrangement links TRBV29-1 to TRBJ1-1; D is unclear. CDR3 size: 15 residues. Trimming left V 3 bases short and J 4 bases short, with 18 bases between. The germline gives CDR1 SQVTM, CDR2 ANQGSEA. CDR3 loop: CSVDDWSSEVTEAFF. In DNA, the CDR3 is TGCAGCGTTGATGATTGGAGCAGCGAGGTCACTGAAGCTTTCTTT.

The chain employs TRBV11-3 and TRBJ2-7; perhaps TRBD2 as D (6 bases). This CDR3 region has 13 residues. Trimming took 3 bases from V and 0 from J, leaving 6 bases between them. Germline values: CDR1 SGHNT, CDR2 YENEEA. DNA for the CDR3: TGTGCCAGCAGCTTCGGGAGCTCCTACGAGCAGTACTTC. Protein product: CASSFGSSYEQYF.

The rearrangement uses TRBV5-1 and TRBJ1-2, with a weak D call TRBD1 (6 bases). This CDR3 has 17 residues. CDR1 and CDR2 from the germline V gene are SGHRS and YFSETQ. V gave up 0 bases and J gave up 0 bases, with 15 bases separating them. The CDR3 sequence is CASSLEAGALANYGYTF. CDR3 in DNA: TGCGCCAGCAGCTTGGAGGCAGGGGCCCTAGCTAACTATGGCTACACCTTC.

The genes are TRBV6-6 and TRBJ2-7; TRBD2 aligns across 10 bases. The CDR3 spans 16 residues. The V and J ends lost 0 bases and 4 bases, in that order; junction bases with no gene match: 6. The germline gives CDR1 MNHNY, CDR2 SVGAGI (reference sequence). The DNA for the CDR3 is TGTGCCAGCAGTTACTCTCCTAGCGGGAGTTTGTACGAGCAGTACTTC. Its translation: CASSYSPSGSLYEQYF.

J is TRBJ2-7 and V is TRBV28; TRBD2 matches 9 bases. The CDR3 sequence is 16 residues long. From germline, CDR1 is MDHEN and CDR2 SYDVKM. V shed 3 bases and J 2 bases; nucleotides not matched to a gene: 8. The CDR3 bases are TGTGCCAGCAGTTTTCCTCCTAGCGGGGCAACCTACGAGCAGTACTTC. Translation gives CASSFPPSGATYEQYF.

The J gene is TRBJ2-5, the V gene TRBV6-5, with 11 bases that match TRBD1. The J call may be incorrect, as the DNA end agrees better with TRBJ2-7. The CDR3 is 15 amino acids. Per the germline V gene, CDR1 is MNHEY and CDR2 is SVGAGI. CDR3 region: CASSYRGQGAYEQYF. Here the CDR3 DNA reads TGTGCCAGCAGTTACCGCGGACAGGGGGCATACGAGCAGTACTTC.

The CDR3 sequence is CACSGRQSTSYNEQFF. CDR3 sequence (DNA): TGTGCCTGCAGCGGGAGGCAATCAACCTCCTACAATGAGCAGTTCTTC. V and J are TRBV30 and TRBJ2-1; TRBD2 agrees at 9 bases. The V gene's germline CDR1 is GTSNPN and CDR2 SVGIG (reference sequence). J gave up 0 bases and V 6 bases, and 9 bases lay outside the gene matches. CDR3 length equals 16 residues.

On this clone: The same CDR3 also results from other DNA sequences found in this sample. The chain combines TRBV18 with TRBJ1-1, with 7 bases aligning to TRBD1. Germline CDR1 KGHSH, CDR2 LQKENI. This CDR3 spans 15 amino acids. The V gene end was trimmed by 5 bases and the J gene end by 5 bases; junction bases not matched to a gene: 11. The CDR3 here is CASSIGGQVGTEAFF. CDR3 in DNA: TGTGCCAGCTCAATAGGAGGACAGGTGGGGACTGAAGCTTTCTTT.

This chain uses TRBV29-1 with TRBJ1-2; the D gene is possibly TRBD1 (5 bases). Germline-derived CDR1 and CDR2 are SQVTM and ANQGSEA. Trimming removed 8 bases at V and 0 bases at J, with 10 bases between. The CDR3 runs to 12 residues. DNA of the CDR3: TGCAGCTCGGGAGGGGCTAACTATGGCTACACCTTC. The encoded protein is CSSGGANYGYTF.

The rearrangement joins TRBV7-2 to TRBJ2-7, with 8 bases identical to TRBD1. Per the germline V gene, CDR1 is SGHTA and CDR2 is FQGNSA. The ends lost 6 bases at V and 0 bases at J; junction bases unmatched: 13. This CDR3 has 17 amino acids. In nucleotides, the CDR3 is TGTGCCAGCAGTCCGATCCACGGGACAGGTGACTCCTACGAGCAGTACTTC. This encodes CASSPIHGTGDSYEQYF.

V usage is TRBV27 and J usage is TRBJ2-2, with 13 bases identical to TRBD2. Germline-derived CDR1 and CDR2 are MNHEY and SMNVEV (reference sequence). The trim removed 3 bases at V and 4 bases at J, leaving 5 bases unmatched. The CDR3 spans 17 residues. The CDR3 DNA is TGTGCCAGCAGTTTCTGGACTAGCGGGAGCGGCACCGGGGAGCTGTTTTTT. The encoded protein is CASSFWTSGSGTGELFF.

The chain employs TRBV7-2 and TRBJ2-6; D ambiguous. Trimming removed 1 base from V and 2 bases from J, with 6 bases in between. The V gene's germline CDR1 is SGHTA and CDR2 FQGNSA. There are 15 residues in the CDR3. CDR3 coding DNA: TGTGCCAGCAGCTTAGTTGTAACTGGGGCCAACGTCCTGACTTTC. Amino acid sequence: CASSLVVTGANVLTF.

The chain couples TRBV7-9 to TRBJ2-7; 8 nucleotides match TRBD1. This CDR3 comprises 15 residues. Germline V gene data show CDR1 as SEHNR and CDR2 as FQNEAQ (reference sequence). V was clipped by 5 bases and J by 6 bases; unmatched bases: 12. The CDR3 spells CASSHPRDRLFEQYF. CDR3 bases: TGTGCCAGCAGCCACCCCCGGGACAGGCTTTTCGAGCAGTACTTC.

V is TRBV7-9 and J is TRBJ1-1; no clear D gene. The CDR3 runs to 14 residues. Germline V lookup: CDR1 SEHNR, CDR2 FQNEAQ (reference sequence). V was trimmed by 2 bases and J by 4 bases, leaving 11 bases between them. The CDR3 protein is CASSLIKEGTEAFF. CDR3 DNA: TGTGCCAGCAGCTTAATTAAAGAGGGCACTGAAGCTTTCTTT. The complete variable domain, with remaining parts taken from reference TRBV7-9 and TRBJ1-1, reads DTGVSQNPRHKITKRGQNVTFRCDPISEHNRLYWYRQTLGQGPEFLTYFQNEAQLEKSRLLSDRFSAERPKGSFSTLEIQRTEQGDSAMYLCASSLIKEGTEAFFGQGTRLTVV.

V is TRBV7-9 and J is TRBJ2-7, with a possible D match to TRBD2 (5 bases). Germline values: CDR1 SEHNR, CDR2 FQNEAQ (reference sequence). The CDR3 has 16 amino acids. Deletions cut 5 bases from V and 2 bases from J, with 19 bases between. The CDR3 nucleotides read TGTGCCAGCAGCCCAAGGGCGGGCCTCGGTACCTACGAGCAGTACTTC. This codes for CASSPRAGLGTYEQYF.

J is TRBJ1-1 and V is TRBV29-1; no clear D gene. CDR1 SQVTM and CDR2 ANQGSEA come from the germline V gene. V lost 5 bases to trimming and J lost 11 bases, with 12 bases between them. This CDR3 region has 10 residues. Here the CDR3 DNA reads TGCAGCGTTATCAGTGAGAGGGCTTTCTTT. Amino acids: CSVISERAFF.

In DNA form, the CDR3 reads TGCGCCAGCAGCGTATCCAGGAACACTGAAGCTTTCTTT. Its protein is CASSVSRNTEAFF. The chain employs TRBV5-1 and TRBJ1-1; D unclear. Germline CDR1 reads SGHRS; CDR2 reads YFSETQ. Trimming took 4 bases from V and 1 from J, leaving 8 bases between them. There are 13 residues in the CDR3.

This chain joins TRBV7-9 and TRBJ1-1; the D is unclear. Trimming left V 1 base short and J 5 bases short, with 11 bases between. Germline assignment: CDR1 SEHNR and CDR2 FQNEAQ (reference sequence). The CDR3 spans 14 residues. The CDR3 DNA follows: TGTGCCAGCAGCTTAGGAGCCGCGGGGACTGAAGCTTTCTTT. As protein: CASSLGAAGTEAFF.

The rearrangement uses TRBV30 and TRBJ2-7; TRBD2 matches at 9 bases. The V gene's germline CDR1 is GTSNPN and CDR2 SVGIG (reference sequence). The trim removed 2 bases at V and 2 bases at J, leaving 7 bases unmatched. The CDR3 length is 15 residues. CDR3 protein: CAWSRRLAVAYEQYF. The CDR3 DNA reads TGTGCCTGGAGTCGGAGACTAGCGGTCGCCTACGAGCAGTACTTC.